This T cell receptor beta chain derives from a study of cytomegalovirus exposure and HLA in healthy donors. As for the study in general: Counted in an early data release were roughly 81 million unique TCRs from HLA-typed donors. Study-wide results and caveats: Equally common other TCR beta chains were less clonally expanded than HLA-associated ones, a later analysis found.

A note on this clone: No antigen is known for it.

CDR1 is SGHDN, CDR2 FVKESK, per germline. The V end was cut by 1 base, the J end by 9 bases, with 13 bases between. CDR3 length: 13 amino acids. The PCR ran on 60 Vbeta and 13 Jbeta primers. Produced via immunoSEQ multiplex PCR; TCRdb's table is partial and in-frame only. The sample holds some 170,000 clones, around 77% seen once. The sequenced sample was PBMCs. The receptor comes from a man aged 25 to 40 in good health and CMV-seropositive. The V call is TRBV14, the J call TRBJ2-7; the D is unclear. The chain's CDR3 is CASSQGFLVAQYF. CDR3 nucleotide sequence: TGTGCCAGCAGCCAAGGATTTTTAGTTGCGCAGTACTTC.